Below, 13 T cell receptor beta chains from the same sample are listed, as sequenced in a study of blood T cells in healthy people across ages. PCR was performed a second time for about 7 to 12 cycles using a sample-barcoded 5' primer and a J-beta primer mix. TCRdb analysed the 5' RACE reads with MiXCR anew, one entry per CDR3 protein. The table records approximately 810,000 distinct CDR3 sequences, 25% to 30% of them present only once. The specimen sequenced was blood. These receptor sequences come from a woman aged 80 or over in good health.

This clonotype was seen many times. This chain uses TRBV20-1 with TRBJ2-1; TRBD1 matches 7 bases. V was pared by 2 bases and J by 5 bases, with 6 bases of the junction left unmatched. In germline, CDR1 is DFQATT, CDR2 SNEGSKA (reference sequence). CDR3 length: 14 residues. The CDR3 DNA is TGCAGTGCTAGACATCAGGGACAGCACAATGAGCAGTTCTTC. This codes for CSARHQGQHNEQFF.

A single count supports this clonotype. The chain has TRBV7-2 and TRBJ2-3; 8 nucleotides match TRBD2. Germline CDR1 reads SGHTA; CDR2 reads FQGNSA. The V segment lost 5 bases and the J segment 4 bases; nucleotides outside the gene matches: 11. The CDR3 covers 16 residues. CDR3 nucleotides: TGTGCCAGCAGCGTAGGCAGCGGGGGCCCCGCAGATACGCAGTATTTT. The encoded protein is CASSVGSGGPADTQYF.

The sample holds a few counts of this clonotype. Being one base from a much bigger clone, this may be a read error. The chain has TRBV7-8 and TRBJ2-7, with 9 bases lining up with TRBD1. Per the germline V gene, CDR1 is SGHVS and CDR2 is FQNEAQ. This CDR3 comprises 17 residues. Losses at the gene ends were 1 base for V and 7 bases for J; bases not matched to a gene: 14. The CDR3: CASSLGLRDRDYNEQYF. The CDR3 nucleotides are TGTGCCAGCAGCTTAGGACTCCGGGACAGGGACTACAATGAGCAGTACTTC. Supplemented by reference TRBV7-8 and TRBJ2-7, the full variable domain reads GAGVSQSPRYKVAKRGQDVALRCDPISGHVSLFWYQQALGQGPEFLTYFQNEAQLDKSGLPSDRFFAERPEGSVSTLKIQRTQQEDSAVYLCASSLGLRDRDYNEQYFGPGTRLTVT.

The chain joins TRBV5-1 to TRBJ2-7; D may be TRBD2 (5 bases). The CDR3 has 14 amino acids. V shed 3 bases and J shed 2 bases, with 12 bases lying between them. Germline V gene data show CDR1 as SGHRS and CDR2 as YFSETQ. CDR3 protein: CASSWTGDTYEQYF. In DNA, the CDR3 is TGCGCCAGCAGCTGGACTGGAGATACCTACGAGCAGTACTTC.

A note on this clonotype: This likely traces to a read error, being one base from a far larger clone. The chain recombines TRBV13 with TRBJ2-4; D is perhaps TRBD1 or TRBD2 (6 bases each). Germline loops: CDR1 PRHDT, CDR2 FYEKMQ (reference sequence). V lost 3 bases to trimming and J lost 15 bases, with 15 bases between them. The CDR3 extends over 12 amino acids. The chain's CDR3 is CASSFRGETRYF. The CDR3 DNA reads as TGTGCCAGCAGCTTTAGGGGGGAGACCCGGTACTTC. Based on the CDR3 plus reference TRBV13 and TRBJ2-4, the full variable domain is AAGVIQSPRHLIKEKRETATLKCYPIPRHDTVYWYQQGPGQDPQFLISFYEKMQSDKGSIPDRFSAQQFSDYHSELNMSSLELGDSALYFCASSFRGETRYFGAGTRLSVL.

This clonotype was observed a few times. CDR3 region: CSIGTGDGNQPQHF. The CDR3 coding sequence is TGCAGCATCGGGACAGGGGACGGCAATCAGCCCCAGCATTTT. The chain is built from TRBV29-1 and TRBJ1-5, with 10 bases matching TRBD1. The CDR3 sequence is 14 residues long. In germline, CDR1 is SQVTM, CDR2 ANQGSEA. The junction had 6 bases not matched to a gene; V was cut back by 8 bases and J by 2 bases. The full variable domain, with the rest looked up from reference TRBV29-1 and TRBJ1-5, is SAVISQKPSRDICQRGTSLTIQCQVDSQVTMMFWYRQQPGQSLTLIATANQGSEATYESGFVIDKFPISRPNLTFSTLTVSNMSPEDSSIYLCSIGTGDGNQPQHFGDGTRLSIL.

This clonotype has only a few counts. The V and J genes are TRBV6-1 and TRBJ2-1; D is undetermined. The ends were cut back, 4 bases at V and 4 bases at J, with 17 bases in the middle. Per the germline V gene, CDR1 is MNHNS and CDR2 is SASEGT. The CDR3 runs to 16 residues. The CDR3 sequence is CASSATNNRVYNEQFF. The DNA for the CDR3 is TGTGCCAGCAGTGCGACAAACAATAGGGTATACAATGAGCAGTTCTTC.

This clonotype was recorded many times. The rearrangement uses TRBV12-3 or TRBV12-4 and TRBJ1-4, with D unclear. Between the trimmed V and J ends, which lost 7 bases and 8 bases, there was a span of 20 bases. The CDR3 spans 15 residues. CDR3 sequence: CASTLRGSLGEKLFF. The CDR3 bases are TGTGCCAGCACCCTCCGGGGATCTTTAGGAGAAAAACTGTTTTTT.

The chain recombines TRBV30 with TRBJ1-2; 7 bases fit TRBD1. CDR1 and CDR2 (germline): GTSNPN, SVGIG (reference sequence). The CDR3 extends over 12 amino acids. V gave up 0 bases and J gave up 5 bases; unmatched junction bases: 0. CDR3 residues: CAWSVQGYGYTF. CDR3 coding DNA: TGTGCCTGGAGTGTACAGGGGTATGGCTACACCTTC.

As regards this clonotype: One junction end does not reproduce the germline sequence, and a read error may be involved. The chain has TRBV6-1 and TRBJ2-6, with a possible D match to TRBD1 (6 bases). CDR1 and CDR2 (germline): MNHNS, SASEGT. CDR3 size: 15 residues. The CDR3 DNA follows: TGTGCCAGCAGCCACAGGGTATCTGGGGCCAACGTCCGGACTTTC. Residues: CASSHRVSGANVRTF.

In its sample, this clonotype was seen a few times. This may be a read error, as it is one base from a much larger clone. J is TRBJ2-1 and V is TRBV5-6; 12 nucleotides match TRBD2. With the DNA end fitting TRBJ2-7 better, the J assignment may be wrong. This CDR3 has 18 residues. Germline V gene sequence: CDR1 SGHDT, CDR2 YYEEEE. The CDR3 nucleotides are TGTGCCAGCAGCCTGGGACTAGCGGGTAGGACCTCCTACAATGAGCAGTACTTC. As protein: CASSLGLAGRTSYNEQYF.

The chain links TRBV29-1 to TRBJ2-4; weak D call: TRBD1 (7 bases). Germline values: CDR1 SQVTM, CDR2 ANQGSEA. The CDR3 loop spans 13 amino acids. The V and J ends lost 3 bases and 8 bases respectively, with 14 bases between them. CDR3 in DNA: TGCAGCGTTGACTTTACCAGGGGGGACATTCAGTACTTC. The encoded protein is CSVDFTRGDIQYF.

A note on this clonotype: Germline and junction disagree at one end, which may indicate a read error. V is TRBV5-8 and J is TRBJ2-1; TRBD2 might be the D (5 bases). The better agreement between TRBJ2-7 and the DNA end casts doubt on the J call. Germline loops: CDR1 SGHTS, CDR2 YDEGEE. The CDR3 sequence is 15 residues long. The DNA for the CDR3 is TGTGCCTGCAGCTTGCTGGCGGGCATCTACAATGAGCAGTACTTC. Translated, it gives CACSLLAGIYNEQYF.